This T cell receptor beta chain originates from a study of blood T cell repertoires in COVID-19. Whole-study context: Sources were T cells, B-cell-depleted T cells, or PBMCs; the material itself was cDNA or gDNA.

Germline assignment: CDR1 SGHRS and CDR2 YFSETQ. The CDR3 runs 14 residues. V lost 4 bases and J lost 8; bases outside the gene matches: 8. Recruited during active infection, patients (from Seattle) were subsequently followed longitudinally. Per the authors' pipeline: Amplification from reference gene primers served as the basis for estimated nucleated cell counts. TCRdb's copy holds only in-frame clones and misses some; the assay was immunoSEQ multiplex PCR. The DNA was the basis for D and trimming; V, J and clone size are from that table. This sample has about 190,000 clones, with roughly 77% found just once.

This chain links TRBV5-1 with TRBJ1-4; 7 bases are a match to TRBD1. What was sequenced was peripheral blood. This TCR was recovered from a woman older than 75 with COVID-19, enrolled during active disease. The CDR3 nucleotides are TGCGCCAGCAGCCTGACAGGGTACGGCGAAAAACTGTTTTTT. It yields the protein CASSLTGYGEKLFF.